This T cell receptor (beta chain) was documented in a study of radiotherapy plus CTLA-4 blockade in lung cancer. Regarding the study as a whole: Expansion of tumor-derived TCR clones was observed in blood after radiotherapy plus ipilimumab.

Sequenced by immunoSEQ multiplex PCR; TCRdb stores in-frame clones only, minus some. This table has 90,000 to 100,000 clones, roughly 74% appearing once. A remark on this clone: As yet, its antigen is unknown.

The starting material was peripheral blood, obtained from a patient treated with radiotherapy plus ipilimumab. The clonotype comes from a human donor with non-small cell lung cancer who had a partial response to radiotherapy plus ipilimumab. Some clones in this sample may be carry-over from other donors' samples.

CDR3: CASSSRTGSGNTIYF. CDR3 bases: TGTGCCAGCAGCTCGCGGACAGGGTCAGGAAACACCATATATTTT. The V gene is TRBV7-6, the J gene TRBJ1-3; 8 bases fit TRBD1. Losses at the gene ends were 4 bases for V and 4 bases for J; bases not matched to a gene: 6. This CDR3 has 15 residues. The germline V gene has CDR1 SGHVS and CDR2 FNYEAQ.